This T cell receptor (beta chain) was recovered during a study of T cell responses to AZD1222 COVID-19 vaccine. Repertoires were generated with immunoSEQ multiplex PCR, while TCRdb's copy carries only in-frame clones and drops some. The sample has 160,000 or so clones, 94% seen once; the top ten hold under 6%. General observations from the study: Clonal diversity was possibly underestimated, and the donors were mostly white British, with more females.

This CDR3 spans 14 amino acids. V dropped 3 bases and J dropped 2 bases, with 9 bases sitting between them. Looked up from germline, CDR1 is MDHEN and CDR2 is SYDVKM. As regards this clone: Its antigen remains unknown.

The clonotype comes from an adult who received the AZD1222 COVID-19 vaccine. Sequenced material: peripheral blood, taken 28 days after the second AZD1222 dose. The chain couples TRBV28 to TRBJ2-3, with D uncertain. In DNA form, the CDR3 reads TGTGCCAGCAGTTTTAAGAATCCCACAGATACGCAGTATTTT. Its protein product is CASSFKNPTDTQYF.